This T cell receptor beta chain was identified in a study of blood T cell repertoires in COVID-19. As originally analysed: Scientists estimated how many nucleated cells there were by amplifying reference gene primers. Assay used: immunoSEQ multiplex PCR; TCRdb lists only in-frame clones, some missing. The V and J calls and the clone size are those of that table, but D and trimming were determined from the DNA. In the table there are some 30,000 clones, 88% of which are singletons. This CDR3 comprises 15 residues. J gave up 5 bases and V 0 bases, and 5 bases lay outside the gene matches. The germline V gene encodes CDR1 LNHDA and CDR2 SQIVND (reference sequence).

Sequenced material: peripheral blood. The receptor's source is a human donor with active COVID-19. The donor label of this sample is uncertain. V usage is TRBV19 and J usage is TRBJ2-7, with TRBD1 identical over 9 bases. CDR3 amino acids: CASSIEGTGYNEQYF. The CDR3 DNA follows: TGTGCCAGTAGTATAGAAGGGACAGGGTACAACGAGCAGTACTTC.